This TCR beta chain was profiled in a study of blood T cell repertoires in COVID-19 (dated by TCRdb to about 2020). Study-wide context: Collaborator samples came from the United States, Italy and Spain and covered acute and convalescent phases of COVID-19. The samples were drawn from the first 160 participants of the ongoing ImmuneRACE study and from 950 to 1,500 subjects provided by 6 global collaborators. Subjects who had been exposed to COVID-19, were actively infected with it, or had recovered from it provided the deeply sampled blood TCRbeta repertoires that made up the dataset. The repertoires were made available in a free public database intended to serve as a resource for research on the immune response to SARS-CoV-2. The prospective study material was composed of cDNA or gDNA derived from T cells, B-cell-depleted T cells, or PBMCs. Sample metadata almost always included a de-identified subject ID, COVID-19 status, age in years and sex. Where available, HLA class I and class II types were obtained from metadata supplied by the sample provider rather than from assay-based typing.

The collaborating institutions used their own protocols to collect whole blood in K2EDTA tubes. Collaborator samples were shipped for TCRbeta analysis as frozen whole blood, isolated PBMCs, or DNA extracted from either sample type. Summary of the overall study and its limitations: Clinical and demographic metadata were provided uncurated, with the amount varying by source and participant.

This clone was recorded once. Its specific antigen is unknown. Qualities for individual bases were not recorded, and no much larger clone is one base off. TCRbeta CDR3 regions were amplified from genomic DNA using the immunoSEQ Assay, a bias-controlled multiplex PCR. As for the authors' bioinformatics: Nucleated cell counts per sample were estimated from amplification of reference gene primers within the assay. To quantify the absolute abundance of each unique TCRbeta CDR3 rearrangement, sequence reads were collapsed and filtered. For each sample, productive Simpson clonality was calculated as the square root of Simpson's diversity index over productive rearrangements. The immuneACCESS repertoire file appears here via TCRdb, limited to in-frame rearrangements. These files lack a portion of the clones; in checked studies, under half of the deficit traces to unresolved V genes, and the cause of the others is not known. The DNA was the basis for D and trimming; V, J and clone size are from that table. This sample gives about 190,000 clones in total; approximately 92% of them show up just once. The ten largest clones represent 0.45% to 0.65% of the sample.

From cysteine to phenylalanine, the CDR3 is 15 amino acids long. The only DNA kept is the CDR3, 45 bases in frame from the first base. The germline V gene gives CDR1 as SGHAT and CDR2 as FQNNGV. The V and J ends are trimmed by 3 bases and 4 bases, leaving 13 bases between them. Source material: peripheral blood. The chain couples TRBV11-2 to TRBJ2-1; tentative D gene TRBD2, with 5 bases matching. The receptor was isolated from a man in his forties or fifties with acute or convalescent COVID-19. The DNA sequence follows: TGTGCCAGCAGCTTGGACGGGAATTTTTACAATGAGCAGTTCTTC. This sequence encodes CASSLDGNFYNEQFF. Supplemented by the reference TRBV11-2 and TRBJ2-1 proteins around the CDR3, the complete variable domain is EAGVAQSPRYKIIEKRQSVAFWCNPISGHATLYWYQQILGQGPKLLIQFQNNGVVDDSQLPKDRFSAERLKGVDSTLKIQPAKLEDSAVYLCASSLDGNFYNEQFFGPGTRLTVL.